These 3 T cell receptor beta chains were all obtained from the same sample, sequenced in a study of OX40 agonist ivuxolimab in advanced cancers. The table came from immunoSEQ multiplex PCR; TCRdb's copy has only in-frame clones and leaves some out. The table has tens of thousands of clones, about nine tenths seen once. The sequencing used CD4+ or CD8+ T cells sorted from blood, collected in a trial of the OX40 agonist ivuxolimab. The receptors shown here come from an adult with an advanced solid tumor such as melanoma, head and neck, liver or kidney cancer.

This chain links TRBV28 with TRBJ2-3, with TRBD2 identical over 7 bases. CDR1 is MDHEN and CDR2 is SYDVKM in the germline V gene. The junction had 5 bases not matched to a gene; V was cut back by 6 bases and J by 2 bases. The CDR3 has 14 residues. The CDR3 nucleotides read TGTGCCAGCAGGGGGGGGAGAGACACAGATACGCAGTATTTT. As protein: CASRGGRDTDTQYF. The whole variable domain, remainder taken from reference TRBV28 and TRBJ2-3, is DVKVTQSSRYLVKRTGEKVFLECVQDMDHENMFWYRQDPGLGLRLIYFSYDVKMKEKGDIPEGYSVSREKKERFSLILESASTNQTSMYLCASRGGRDTDTQYFGPGTRLTVL.

The rearrangement links TRBV9 to TRBJ2-7; perhaps D is TRBD1 or TRBD2 (5 bases each). Per germline, CDR1 SGDLS and CDR2 YYNGEE. There are 17 residues in the CDR3. The V end lost 4 bases, the J end lost 0 bases, and 20 bases lay between the germline ends. CDR3 loop: CASSTRDGGFSSYEQYF. The CDR3 nucleotides read TGTGCCAGCAGCACCCGGGACGGAGGATTCAGCTCCTACGAGCAGTACTTC.

J is TRBJ2-6 and V is TRBV5-4, with TRBD2 matching 8 bases. The CDR3 runs to 15 residues. Germline CDR1 reads SGHNT; CDR2 reads YYREEE (reference sequence). V was pared by 2 bases and J by 13 bases, with 11 bases of the junction left unmatched. Here the CDR3 DNA reads TGTGCCAGCAGCTTTGGCCCGGGGGGGAACCAGGTCCTGACTTTC. It codes for CASSFGPGGNQVLTF.